These 32 T cell receptor beta chains were all obtained from the same sample, sequenced in a study of CD8 T cells in Susac syndrome. An input of about 0.5 to 1 ug of RNA was subjected to reverse transcription using random hexamers. Each CDR3 protein is one row after TCRdb ran MiXCR on the immunoSEQ multiplex PCR reads. This sample has about 60,000 distinct CDR3 sequences, with approximately 90% found just once. What was sequenced was CD8+ T cells from PBMCs. Receptor source: a human donor in good health.

The chain combines TRBV6-5 with TRBJ2-1; D call uncertain. V dropped 2 bases and J dropped 9 bases, with 11 bases sitting between them. CDR3 length: 13 residues. Germline-derived CDR1 and CDR2 are MNHEY and SVGAGI. The CDR3 protein is CASSYVGWSEQFF. The CDR3 DNA is TGTGCCAGCAGTTACGTGGGGTGGAGTGAGCAGTTCTTC.

V usage is TRBV15 and J usage is TRBJ2-4; 7 bases agree with TRBD2. Germline-derived CDR1 and CDR2 are LNHNV and YYDKDF (reference sequence). CDR3 length: 16 amino acids. The J segment lost 0 bases and the V segment lost 1 base, leaving 3 bases of the junction unmatched. The CDR3 is CATSRVKRGAKNIQYF. Written as DNA, the CDR3 is TGTGCCACCAGCAGAGTAAAGCGGGGAGCCAAAAACATTCAGTACTTC.

This clonotype has more than one count but fewer than ten. V is TRBV6-5 and J is TRBJ2-7; D is possibly TRBD1 (6 bases). V was shortened by 2 bases and J by 2 bases, with 10 bases between the two germline ends. The CDR3 covers 14 residues. Germline V lookup: CDR1 MNHEY, CDR2 SVGAGI. This chain's CDR3 is CASSYVTGAYEQYF. The DNA of the CDR3 is TGTGCCAGCAGTTACGTGACAGGAGCCTACGAGCAGTACTTC.

The gene calls are TRBV4-1 and TRBJ1-5; no clear D gene. CDR3 length: 15 residues. In germline, CDR1 is MGHRA, CDR2 YSYEKL. Trimming pared 1 base from V and 0 bases from J, leaving 7 bases between. The CDR3 nucleotides read TGCGCCAGCAGCCAAGTATACGATAGCAATCAGCCCCAGCATTTT. This sequence encodes CASSQVYDSNQPQHF.

The chain recombines TRBV29-1 with TRBJ1-1; TRBD1 might be the D (5 bases). CDR1 is SQVTM and CDR2 is ANQGSEA in the germline V gene. Trimming cost V 5 bases and J 2 bases, with 12 bases left between them. The CDR3 sequence is 13 residues long. The CDR3 nucleotides are TGCAGCGTTTTCGGGACCGAAAACACTGAAGCTTTCTTT. The encoded protein is CSVFGTENTEAFF. Full variable domain (remainder filled in from reference TRBV29-1 and TRBJ1-1): SAVISQKPSRDICQRGTSLTIQCQVDSQVTMMFWYRQQPGQSLTLIATANQGSEATYESGFVIDKFPISRPNLTFSTLTVSNMSPEDSSIYLCSVFGTENTEAFFGQGTRLTVV.

The chain has TRBV2 and TRBJ2-1; TRBD2 aligns across 9 bases. J was trimmed by 1 base and V by 8 bases; bases with no gene match: 6. Germline CDR1 and CDR2: SNHLY and FYNNEI. This CDR3 region has 15 residues. The CDR3 DNA reads as TGTGCCAGCCGCGCGGGGGGGGATTCCTACAATGAGCAGTTCTTC. It translates to CASRAGGDSYNEQFF. The full variable domain, its missing parts supplied by reference TRBV2 and TRBJ2-1, is EPEVTQTPSHQVTQMGQEVILRCVPISNHLYFYWYRQILGQKVEFLVSFYNNEISEKSEIFDDQFSVERPDGSNFTLKIRSTKLEDSAMYFCASRAGGDSYNEQFFGPGTRLTVL.

This CDR3 is CASSVEDFSSTDTQYF. The CDR3 nucleotides are TGTGCCAGCAGCGTAGAGGATTTTTCTAGCACAGATACGCAGTATTTT. V is TRBV9 and J is TRBJ2-3; D is ambiguous. In germline, CDR1 is SGDLS, CDR2 YYNGEE. The CDR3 consists of 16 residues. V lost 0 bases to trimming and J lost 0 bases, with 11 bases between them.

This chain uses TRBV7-9 with TRBJ2-3; a weak D match, TRBD2 (5 bases). The CDR3 has 14 residues. Deletions cut 1 base from V and 2 bases from J, with 7 bases between. CDR1 SEHNR and CDR2 FQNEAQ come from the germline V gene (reference sequence). The CDR3 here is CASSLGGITDTQYF. As DNA, the CDR3 is TGTGCCAGCAGCTTAGGAGGGATCACAGATACGCAGTATTTT. Drawing the rest from reference TRBV7-9 and TRBJ2-3, the complete variable domain is DTGVSQNPRHKITKRGQNVTFRCDPISEHNRLYWYRQTLGQGPEFLTYFQNEAQLEKSRLLSDRFSAERPKGSFSTLEIQRTEQGDSAMYLCASSLGGITDTQYFGPGTRLTVL.

This clonotype has just one count. V is TRBV10-3 and J is TRBJ2-5, with D unresolved. In germline, CDR1 is ENHRY, CDR2 SYGVKD. Trimming left V 0 bases short and J 1 base short, with 9 bases between. This CDR3 contains 15 residues. The CDR3 loop reads CAISESKGIQETQYF. In DNA, the CDR3 is TGTGCCATCAGTGAGTCGAAGGGAATCCAAGAGACCCAGTACTTC.

V and J are TRBV7-3 and TRBJ2-7; the D gene is possibly TRBD2 (5 bases). CDR1 is SGHTA, CDR2 FQGTGA, per germline. The CDR3 consists of 15 residues. V shed 1 base and J shed 4 bases, with 14 bases lying between them. CDR3 loop: CASSLNPGPGYEQYF. CDR3 in DNA: TGTGCCAGCAGCTTAAATCCAGGACCGGGGTACGAGCAGTACTTC.

This clonotype was seen once. V is TRBV7-7 and J is TRBJ2-7; TRBD1 matches at 7 bases. In germline, CDR1 is SSHAT, CDR2 FNYEAQ (reference sequence). J was trimmed by 7 bases and V by 5 bases; bases with no gene match: 14. The length of the CDR3 is 15 residues. Here the CDR3 reads CASSPGPGTEREQYF. Written as DNA, the CDR3 is TGTGCCAGCAGCCCCGGCCCCGGGACAGAAAGGGAGCAGTACTTC.

J is TRBJ1-3 and V is TRBV12-3 or TRBV12-4; D is ambiguous. V lost 8 bases to trimming and J lost 1 base, with 9 bases between them. This CDR3 contains 13 residues. The DNA for the CDR3 is TGTGCCAGCCTAAAACTTTCTGGAAACACCATATATTTT. Its protein product is CASLKLSGNTIYF.

The rearrangement links TRBV6-5 to TRBJ2-5, with 9 positions matching TRBD1. Germline V CDR1 and CDR2: MNHEY, SVGAGI. This CDR3 is built from 14 residues. Trimming cost V 5 bases and J 3 bases; bases outside gene matches: 4. In DNA form, the CDR3 reads TGTGCCAGCAGTCCCTGGACAGGGGAAGAGACCCAGTACTTC. Amino acid sequence: CASSPWTGEETQYF.

CDR3 DNA sequence: TGTGCCAGCAGCCTAGAGTCTCGGAATGGCTACACCTTC. Protein sequence: CASSLESRNGYTF. The rearrangement joins TRBV9 to TRBJ1-2; D call uncertain. V dropped 4 bases and J dropped 6 bases, with 13 bases sitting between them. Germline-derived CDR1 and CDR2 are SGDLS and YYNGEE. The length of the CDR3 is 13 residues.

The chain combines TRBV9 with TRBJ2-7; 11 bases align to TRBD2. This CDR3 has 16 residues. CDR1 SGDLS and CDR2 YYNGEE come from the germline V gene. V lost 4 bases, J lost 5 bases, and 11 bases stayed unmatched. The CDR3 bases are TGTGCCAGCAGCTTCCTACCTAGCGGGGGGCCGAACGAGCAGTACTTC. Translation gives CASSFLPSGGPNEQYF.

This chain joins TRBV5-1 and TRBJ2-5, with a possible D match to TRBD2 (5 bases). The CDR3 spans 15 residues. Germline V gives CDR1 SGHRS, CDR2 YFSETQ. V gave up 6 bases and J gave up 5 bases, with 20 bases separating them. The CDR3 spells CASTDSVTSLETQYF. The CDR3 DNA follows: TGCGCCAGCACCGATAGCGTTACCAGCCTGGAGACCCAGTACTTC.

The chain recombines TRBV2 with TRBJ2-7; D unclear. CDR1 is SNHLY, CDR2 FYNNEI, per germline. Between the trimmed V and J ends, which lost 8 bases and 3 bases, there was a span of 14 bases. The CDR3 totals 13 residues. The DNA for the CDR3 is TGTGCCAGCTTCAAGCTTGGGGACTACGAGCAGTACTTC. The encoded protein is CASFKLGDYEQYF.

The J gene is TRBJ1-5, the V gene TRBV27; D gene ambiguous. CDR1 and CDR2 from the germline V gene are MNHEY and SMNVEV (reference sequence). The V end was cut by 8 bases, the J end by 1 base, with 12 bases between. This CDR3 region has 14 residues. The CDR3 sequence is CASGVLGSNQPQHF. In DNA, the CDR3 is TGTGCCAGCGGAGTTTTGGGGAGCAATCAGCCCCAGCATTTT.

V and J are TRBV13 and TRBJ2-5; no definite D call. CDR3 length: 13 amino acids. Per germline, CDR1 PRHDT and CDR2 FYEKMQ (reference sequence). The germline V and J ends were trimmed by 0 bases and 5 bases, with 7 bases remaining between them. The chain's CDR3 is CASSLGVRETQYF. CDR3 DNA: TGTGCCAGCAGCTTAGGAGTCCGGGAGACCCAGTACTTC. Supplemented by reference TRBV13 and TRBJ2-5, the full variable domain reads AAGVIQSPRHLIKEKRETATLKCYPIPRHDTVYWYQQGPGQDPQFLISFYEKMQSDKGSIPDRFSAQQFSDYHSELNMSSLELGDSALYFCASSLGVRETQYFGPGTRLLVL.

This clonotype was recorded once. This chain uses TRBV27 with TRBJ2-5; D unresolved. Trimming pared 4 bases from V and 1 base from J, leaving 10 bases between. Germline V gives CDR1 MNHEY, CDR2 SMNVEV (reference sequence). This CDR3 contains 14 residues. This chain's CDR3 is CASSWANFQETQYF. The DNA for the CDR3 is TGTGCCAGCAGTTGGGCCAATTTCCAAGAGACCCAGTACTTC.

This clonotype was detected once. V usage is TRBV6-1 and J usage is TRBJ1-2, with 7 bases aligning to TRBD1. The CDR3 has 16 amino acids. CDR1 and CDR2 from the germline V gene are MNHNS and SASEGT. The J segment lost 4 bases and the V segment lost 6 bases, leaving 14 bases of the junction unmatched. The CDR3 sequence: CASSPAQGGPSYGYTF. CDR3 DNA sequence: TGTGCCAGCAGCCCCGCCCAGGGGGGCCCCTCCTATGGCTACACCTTC.

The chain couples TRBV7-9 to TRBJ2-3; 8 nucleotides align to TRBD2. CDR1 and CDR2 (germline): SEHNR, FQNEAQ (reference sequence). Trimming took 7 bases from V and 1 from J; bases not matched to a gene: 19. The CDR3 runs to 19 residues. The CDR3 region has the DNA TGTGCCAGCAAGAACGGGGGGGCCGATTTCGTTCCCGGCACAGATACGCAGTATTTT. It encodes CASKNGGADFVPGTDTQYF.

The chain carries TRBV7-9 and TRBJ2-7, with unresolved D. Trimming took 2 bases from V and 1 from J, leaving 12 bases between them. The CDR3 length is 15 residues. Germline CDR1 reads SEHNR; CDR2 reads FQNEAQ (reference sequence). CDR3 sequence: CASSLTGTRSYEQYF. The CDR3 DNA sequence: TGTGCCAGCAGCTTAACGGGTACCAGGTCCTACGAGCAGTACTTC.

In its sample, this clonotype was seen once. The chain uses TRBV27 and TRBJ2-7; weak D call: TRBD1 (6 bases). CDR3 length: 13 residues. Germline-derived CDR1 and CDR2 are MNHEY and SMNVEV (reference sequence). V dropped 9 bases and J dropped 3 bases, with 15 bases sitting between them. This chain's CDR3 is CASKSGHNYEQYF. The CDR3 DNA follows: TGTGCCAGTAAATCGGGACATAACTACGAGCAGTACTTC.

V gene TRBV10-3 combines with J gene TRBJ2-1; tentatively, D is TRBD2 (5 bases). The CDR3 has 13 amino acids. V dropped 10 bases and J dropped 5 bases, with 15 bases sitting between them. Germline V gives CDR1 ENHRY, CDR2 SYGVKD. In DNA, the CDR3 is TGTGCCACATTGGAGGTCACGGACAATGAGCAGTTCTTC. Its protein is CATLEVTDNEQFF.

The count of this clonotype is one. This rearrangement joins TRBV7-9 to TRBJ2-7; 8 bases line up with TRBD2. The length of the CDR3 is 15 residues. In germline, CDR1 is SEHNR, CDR2 FQNEAQ (reference sequence). J lost 0 bases, V lost 2 bases, and 3 bases had no gene match. The CDR3 region is CASSLIGGVSYEQYF. The CDR3 DNA follows: TGTGCCAGCAGCTTAATCGGGGGGGTCTCCTACGAGCAGTACTTC.

The V call is TRBV7-9, the J call TRBJ2-7; possibly TRBD2 for D (6 bases). Germline V CDR1 and CDR2: SEHNR, FQNEAQ (reference sequence). The V end was cut by 7 bases, the J end by 3 bases, with 19 bases between. The CDR3 loop spans 15 amino acids. In DNA, the CDR3 is TGTGCCAGCACCCCTTTAGCGGCCCCCGTCTACGAGCAGTACTTC. It yields the protein CASTPLAAPVYEQYF.

This clonotype was detected once. The chain carries TRBV13 and TRBJ2-1; TRBD2 aligns across 11 bases. The germline CDR1 and CDR2 sequences are PRHDT and FYEKMQ (reference sequence). Trimming at V came to 0 bases and at J to 9 bases, leaving 7 bases not matched to a gene. CDR3 length: 16 amino acids. CDR3 in amino acids: CASSLGDSGGAGEQFF. The CDR3 nucleotides read TGTGCCAGCAGCTTAGGGGATAGCGGGGGGGCAGGTGAGCAGTTCTTC.

The chain couples TRBV28 to TRBJ2-5; 12 positions agree with TRBD2. Germline CDR1 MDHEN, CDR2 SYDVKM. The CDR3 covers 17 residues. J was trimmed by 5 bases and V by 5 bases; bases with no gene match: 12. The chain's CDR3 is CASSPIRLAGDGETQYF. CDR3 nucleotide sequence: TGTGCCAGCAGTCCCATCCGACTAGCGGGGGACGGGGAGACCCAGTACTTC.

The chain carries TRBV4-1 and TRBJ1-1; possible D gene TRBD1, 6 bases. This CDR3 is built from 16 residues. The germline gives CDR1 MGHRA, CDR2 YSYEKL. The V end lost 4 bases, the J end lost 6 bases, and 21 bases lay between the germline ends. CDR3 loop: CASSPRGGSQRAEAFF. CDR3 coding DNA: TGCGCCAGCAGCCCAAGGGGGGGTTCCCAAAGGGCTGAAGCTTTCTTT.

The chain links TRBV4-2 to TRBJ1-1, with unresolved D. With 5 bases removed from V and 1 base from J, the gap between germline ends came to 11 bases. CDR1 is LGHNA and CDR2 is YNFKEQ in the germline V gene. This CDR3 has 14 residues. The CDR3 sequence: CASSNRVSNTEAFF. Here the CDR3 DNA reads TGTGCCAGCAGCAACCGGGTCTCGAACACTGAAGCTTTCTTT.

This rearrangement joins TRBV30 to TRBJ1-1; D is unclear. Trimming removed 4 bases at V and 5 bases at J, with 17 bases between. Germline V gives CDR1 GTSNPN, CDR2 SVGIG (reference sequence). This CDR3 comprises 14 residues. The CDR3 DNA reads TGTGCCTGGATTGAAGCGGACCTCGGGACTGAAGCTTTCTTT. Its protein is CAWIEADLGTEAFF.